This TCR beta chain was captured by sequencing in a study of blood T cell repertoires in COVID-19. Study details: Samples came from the United States, Italy and Spain, spanning acute and convalescent COVID-19. T cells, B-cell-depleted T cells, or PBMCs provided the cDNA or gDNA that served as material.

This CDR3 comprises 11 residues. The germline gives CDR1 SNHLY, CDR2 FYNNEI. Trimming shortened V by 10 bases and J by 4 bases, and 10 bases separated the two germline ends. Under the authors' procedure: Amplification of reference gene primers provided the estimated nucleated cell counts. Measured with immunoSEQ multiplex PCR; TCRdb has only the in-frame clones, and not every one. V, J and clone size are those of that table, while D and trimming were read from the DNA. The table has about 72,000 clones, 85% seen once. The receptor was isolated from a woman of 80 years or more with active or convalescent COVID-19. The V and J genes are TRBV2 and TRBJ1-1; weak D call: TRBD1 (6 bases). The sequencing input was peripheral blood. CDR3 region: CAKGVRTEAFF. CDR3 nucleotides: TGTGCCAAGGGGGTCCGCACTGAAGCTTTCTTT. Drawing the rest from reference TRBV2 and TRBJ1-1, the complete variable domain is EPEVTQTPSHQVTQMGQEVILRCVPISNHLYFYWYRQILGQKVEFLVSFYNNEISEKSEIFDDQFSVERPDGSNFTLKIRSTKLEDSAMYFCAKGVRTEAFFGQGTRLTVV.